These T cell receptor beta chains were read from a single sample in a study of blood T cell repertoires in COVID-19. TCRdb keeps only in-frame clones here, not all; method: immunoSEQ multiplex PCR. The sample records some 330,000 clones, about 90% being singletons. Source material: PBMCs or T cells enriched from blood (not recorded which). These receptors were collected from a man younger than 40 who had recovered from COVID-19. CDR3s include the opening cysteine and the closing phenylalanine or tryptophan. The order of the fields is clone size, J gene, V gene, D gene, CDR3 DNA, CDR3 protein. The D gene is left open where the match is weak. Size is stated for part of the rows, as once, few or many counts, or as a class when the clone is expanded.

>.|TRBJ1-1|TRBV19|.
TGTGCCAGTAGATCGGGAGGCGACACTGAAGCTTTCTTT
CASRSGGDTEAFF
>.|TRBJ2-7|TRBV5-1|.
TGCGCCAGCAGGGGAGGGGGGCCACGGAACGAGCAGTACTTC
CASRGGGPRNEQYF
>once|TRBJ2-1|TRBV11-2|TRBD2
TGTGCCAGCAGCTTATGGGAGGGGCGGGGATACAATGAGCAGTTCTTC
CASSLWEGRGYNEQFF
>.|TRBJ1-6|TRBV23-1|.
TGCGCCAGCAGCCGCCGACATTCGGAAACAAGCTCCTATAATTCACCCCTCCACTTT
CASSRRHSETSSYNSPLHF
>.|TRBJ1-5|TRBV10-3|TRBD1
TGTGCCATCAGTGAGACAGGGGTTGGGGGGAGCAATCAGCCCCAGCATTTT
CAISETGVGGSNQPQHF
>.|TRBJ1-6|TRBV7-2|.
TGTGCCAGCAGCCTCTTCCGGAATTCACCCCTCCACTTT
CASSLFRNSPLHF
>.|TRBJ2-7|TRBV19|TRBD1
TGTGCCAGTAGCCCCGGGACAGGGGGGTCCTACGAGCAGTACTTC
CASSPGTGGSYEQYF
>.|TRBJ2-7|TRBV3-1/TRBV3-2|TRBD1
TGTGCCAGCAGCCCCCTACCGGGACAGGGCATCTACGAGCAGTACTTC
CASSPLPGQGIYEQYF
>.|TRBJ1-6|TRBV11-2|.
TGTGCCAGCAGCTTAGATCTAATGAGGTCCCTCCACTTT
CASSLDLMRSLHF
>few|TRBJ1-1|TRBV3-1/TRBV3-2|.
TGTGCCAGCAGCCAAGATTGGCTTCAAGGGGACACTGAAGCTTTCTTT
CASSQDWLQGDTEAFF
>.|TRBJ2-7|TRBV18|TRBD2
TGTGCCAGCTCAAACAGCGGGGGCCCCTTCTACGAGCAGTACTTC
CASSNSGGPFYEQYF
>.|TRBJ1-6|TRBV3-1/TRBV3-2|.
TGTGCCAGCAGCCAAGGACAGCCTAATTCACCCCTCCACTTT
CASSQGQPNSPLHF
>.|TRBJ2-2|TRBV7-2|TRBD1
TGTGCCAGCAGGAGGACAGGGACCGGGGAGCTGTTTTTT
CASRRTGTGELFF
>.|TRBJ2-7|TRBV2|.
TGTGCCAGCAATTTACAGAGCTCCTACGAGCAGTACTTC
CASNLQSSYEQYF
>.|TRBJ2-5|TRBV7-3|TRBD1
TGTGCCAGCAGCTCGACAGGGGGCGCAGAGACCCAGTACTTC
CASSSTGGAETQYF